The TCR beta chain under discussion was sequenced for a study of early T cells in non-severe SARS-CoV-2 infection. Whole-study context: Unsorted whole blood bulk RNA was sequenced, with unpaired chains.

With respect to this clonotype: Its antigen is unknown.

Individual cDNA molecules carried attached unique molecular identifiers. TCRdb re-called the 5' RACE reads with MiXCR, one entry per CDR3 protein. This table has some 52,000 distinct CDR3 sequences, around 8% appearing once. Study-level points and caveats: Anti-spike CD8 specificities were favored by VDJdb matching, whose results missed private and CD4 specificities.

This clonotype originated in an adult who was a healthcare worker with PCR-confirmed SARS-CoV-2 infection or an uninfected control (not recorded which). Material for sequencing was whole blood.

Here the CDR3 DNA reads TGTGCCAGCAGCTCCTCCGGGACAGGGGGCGCGGGGTACACCGGGGAGCTGTTTTTT. Amino acid sequence: CASSSSGTGGAGYTGELFF. This sequence joins TRBV7-9 and TRBJ2-2, with TRBD1 identical over 12 bases. Germline V CDR1 and CDR2: SEHNR, FQNEAQ (reference sequence). Losses at the gene ends were 4 bases for V and 3 bases for J; bases not matched to a gene: 12. The CDR3 extends over 19 amino acids. Looking up the rest from reference TRBV7-9 and TRBJ2-2 gives the full variable domain: DTGVSQNPRHKITKRGQNVTFRCDPISEHNRLYWYRQTLGQGPEFLTYFQNEAQLEKSRLLSDRFSAERPKGSFSTLEIQRTEQGDSAMYLCASSSSGTGGAGYTGELFFGEGSRLTVL.